Listed below are T cell receptor beta chains from one sample, sequenced in a study of shared clonotypes between healthy human individuals. Sequencing used immunoSEQ multiplex PCR; TCRdb keeps in-frame clones, though not all of them. The sample shows approximately 2,300,000 clones, roughly 92% of them seen only once. Material: naive CD4+ T cells from PBMCs. The receptors stem from a man between 18 and 29 years old in good health. Some clones in this sample may be carry-over from other donors' samples. Both conserved end residues are trimmed from each CDR3. Fields, in order: V gene, J gene, CDR3 protein.

>TRBV5-1|TRBJ2-7
ASSLDGQGLTYEQY
>TRBV29-1|TRBJ2-7
SVPFNREQY
>TRBV5-1|TRBJ1-2
ASSLAGNYGYT
>TRBV2|TRBJ2-3
ATSMGTDTQY
>TRBV19|TRBJ2-1
ASGQVRTVGNEQF
>TRBV28|TRBJ2-7
ASQNPGLAGRVPYEQY
>TRBV7-2|TRBJ1-4
ASSLDRRAEKLF
>TRBV6-6|TRBJ1-1
ASNGGVGNTEAF
>TRBV5-1|TRBJ2-7
ASSLQGQTTYEQY
>TRBV18|TRBJ2-2
ASSPGPLGTGELF
>TRBV2|TRBJ1-5
ASTRQGLSNQPQH
>TRBV7-9|TRBJ1-2
ASSLVAGQSYT
>TRBV30|TRBJ2-2
AWSVVLAGGTGELF
>TRBV18|TRBJ2-3
ASSPPRPTDTQY
>TRBV4-2|TRBJ1-1
ASSPRTALNTEAF
>TRBV5-1|TRBJ2-2
ASSLVPPGGLARYTGELF
>TRBV27|TRBJ2-2
ASSLEAGGPGTGELF
>TRBV19|TRBJ2-1
ATRASQSGQF
>TRBV10-3|TRBJ2-1
AISVGGRYNEQF
>TRBV6-1|TRBJ1-5
ASTPTGISNQPQH
>TRBV5-1|TRBJ2-5
ASSQRQGVETQY
>TRBV13|TRBJ2-1
ASSPVGEYYEQF
>TRBV29-1|TRBJ1-5
SVAGLAGDQPQH
>TRBV28|TRBJ2-3
ASSLVASGDTDTQY
>TRBV18|TRBJ2-5
ASSPPGLVGETQY
>TRBV27|TRBJ2-4
ASSLRTSGNGVQY
>TRBV6-1|TRBJ2-7
ASSELNRAYEQY
>TRBV5-1|TRBJ2-7
ASSPGGTYEQY
>TRBV28|TRBJ2-5
ASSSKRRVSSETQY
>TRBV18|TRBJ1-1
ASSPPNTLNTEAF